These T cell receptor beta chains were read from a single sample in a study of CD8+CD57+ T cells in acquired aplastic anemia. TCRdb passed the reads through MiXCR, listing each CDR3 protein once. The sample lists about 470,000 distinct CDR3 sequences, around 33% occurring once. Sequenced sample: sorted CD4+, CD8+, or CD8+CD57+ T cells (not recorded which) from PBMCs. Receptors were obtained from a human donor with aplastic anemia. Each CDR3 is given with its conserved first and last residue. A D gene is named only where the DNA matches it firmly. For some rows the clone size is stated as once, few or many, or as a class when expanded; others skip it.

CDR3	DNA	V	J	size	D
CASRQAGGEQYF	TGTGCCAGCCGGCAGGCGGGGGGTGAGCAGTACTTC	TRBV7-9	TRBJ2-7	.	TRBD2
CASNLGDLSNQPQHF	TGTGCCAGCAACCTGGGGGATCTTAGCAATCAGCCCCAGCATTTT	TRBV2	TRBJ1-5	many	.
CATSDPNQDTQYF	TGTGCCACCAGTGATCCCAATCAGGATACGCAGTATTTT	TRBV24-1	TRBJ2-3	few	.
CSSTGSPETQYF	TGCAGCTCAACAGGGTCCCCAGAGACCCAGTACTTC	TRBV29-1	TRBJ2-5	.	.
CASSSPGVNTEAFF	TGTGCCAGTAGTAGCCCGGGAGTGAACACTGAAGCTTTCTTT	TRBV19	TRBJ1-1	.	.
CASSLDRTDTRYF	TGTGCCAGCAGCTTGGACCGAACAGATACGCGGTATTTT	TRBV13	TRBJ2-3	.	.
CASTSEGVGYTEAFF	TGTGCCAGCACCTCCGAGGGCGTTGGGTACACTGAAGCTTTCTTT	TRBV14	TRBJ1-1	.	.
CATSRESPEAFF	TGTGCCACCAGCAGAGAGAGCCCCGAAGCTTTCTTT	TRBV15	TRBJ1-1	.	.
CASSLTSGGRTGELFF	TGCGCCAGCAGCCTAACTAGCGGGGGTCGCACCGGGGAGCTGTTTTTT	TRBV4-3	TRBJ2-2	few	TRBD2
CASSRGLGTGELFF	TGTGCTAGCAGCCGGGGACTGGGTACCGGGGAGCTGTTTTTT	TRBV7-7	TRBJ2-2	.	.
CASSLGTGSIYGYTF	TGTGCCAGCAGCCTCGGGACAGGGAGTATCTATGGCTACACCTTC	TRBV12-3/TRBV12-4	TRBJ1-2	many	TRBD1
CSVGRGLAGHEQFF	TGCAGCGTTGGAAGGGGACTAGCGGGACATGAGCAGTTCTTC	TRBV29-1	TRBJ2-1	.	TRBD2
CATSEGGADEKLFF	TGTGCCACCAGTGAGGGGGGGGCTGATGAAAAACTGTTTTTT	TRBV24-1	TRBJ1-4	once	.
CASAWGETQYF	TGTGCCAGCGCCTGGGGAGAGACCCAGTACTTC	TRBV7-3	TRBJ2-5	.	.
CASSYSRDGTYEQYF	TGTGCCAGCAGTTACTCTCGGGACGGCACCTACGAGCAGTACTTC	TRBV2	TRBJ2-7	once	.
CASSELRGSGANVLTF	TGTGCCAGCAGTGAATTGAGGGGGTCTGGGGCCAACGTCCTGACTTTC	TRBV25-1	TRBJ2-6	many	.
CASSQVMAAVSYNSPLHF	TGCGCCAGCAGCCAAGTGATGGCCGCGGTTTCCTATAATTCACCCCTCCACTTT	TRBV4-1	TRBJ1-6	few	.
CASSQESTGGPKNIQYF	TGCGCCAGCAGCCAAGAGTCCACGGGGGGCCCCAAAAACATTCAGTACTTC	TRBV4-1	TRBJ2-4	.	.
CAWRGRGMDTGELFF	TGTGCCTGGAGAGGCCGAGGGATGGACACCGGGGAGCTGTTTTTT	TRBV30	TRBJ2-2	few	.
CAISATLGGVGQPQHF	TGTGCCATCAGTGCAACCTTAGGGGGGGTAGGTCAGCCCCAGCATTTT	TRBV10-3	TRBJ1-5	.	.
CASSERTSGGYEQYF	TGTGCCAGCAGTGAAAGGACTAGCGGGGGTTACGAGCAGTACTTC	TRBV6-1	TRBJ2-7	.	TRBD2
CASSLGSRGYEQYF	TGTGCCAGCAGCTTAGGGTCCAGGGGTTACGAGCAGTACTTC	TRBV7-2	TRBJ2-7	.	.
CASSLGQGGRTDTQYF	TGTGCCAGCAGCTTGGGACAGGGGGGCCGCACAGATACGCAGTATTTT	TRBV5-4	TRBJ2-3	few	TRBD1
CSASLDSYNEQFF	TGCAGTGCTAGTCTGGACAGCTACAATGAGCAGTTCTTC	TRBV20-1	TRBJ2-1	.	.
CATSRDRGIGNTIYF	TGTGCCACCAGCAGAGATCGTGGCATTGGAAACACCATATATTTT	TRBV15	TRBJ1-3	many	.
CASIGYRGQGQPQHF	TGTGCCAGCATCGGATACAGGGGGCAAGGACAGCCCCAGCATTTT	TRBV28	TRBJ1-5	.	TRBD1
CAWTGGEKETQYF	TGTGCCTGGACAGGGGGCGAGAAAGAGACCCAGTACTTC	TRBV30	TRBJ2-5	few	TRBD1
CASSLDRAAYEQYF	TGTGCCAGCAGTCTTGACAGGGCGGCCTACGAGCAGTACTTC	TRBV12-3/TRBV12-4	TRBJ2-7	.	TRBD1
CSAREVRDTNEQFF	TGCAGTGCTAGAGAGGTACGGGACACGAATGAGCAGTTCTTC	TRBV20-1	TRBJ2-1	few	.
CASSVAGEVYGYTF	TGTGCCAGCAGCGTAGCAGGGGAGGTCTATGGCTACACCTTC	TRBV9	TRBJ1-2	many	.
CASSHRQTQYF	TGTGCCAGCAGCCATCGGCAGACCCAGTACTTC	TRBV12-3/TRBV12-4	TRBJ2-5	many	.
CASIQRRRGEQFF	TGTGCCAGCATCCAACGCCGGCGGGGTGAGCAGTTCTTC	TRBV28	TRBJ2-1	.	.
CASSRGQAATEAFF	TGCGCCAGCAGCCGTGGACAGGCGGCCACTGAAGCTTTCTTT	TRBV10-1	TRBJ1-1	few	TRBD1
CASSYTRGRVGYGYTF	TGTGCCAGCAGTTATACCCGCGGGAGGGTCGGCTATGGCTACACCTTC	TRBV6-9	TRBJ1-2	few	.
CASSLGSGGFGETQYF	TGTGCCAGCAGCTTAGGATCAGGGGGCTTCGGAGAGACCCAGTACTTC	TRBV11-2	TRBJ2-5	.	TRBD1
CASSVLAGGDYNEQFF	TGTGCCAGCAGCGTTCTAGCGGGAGGGGACTACAATGAGCAGTTCTTC	TRBV7-3	TRBJ2-1	few	TRBD2
CASSVGRAETQYF	TGTGCCAGCAGCGTCGGCAGGGCCGAGACCCAGTACTTC	TRBV14	TRBJ2-5	.	.
CASNERGTGVKDEQFF	TGTGCCAGCAACGAGAGGGGGACAGGGGTCAAGGATGAGCAGTTCTTC	TRBV11-1	TRBJ2-1	.	TRBD1
CSAPTGQGLHEQYF	TGCAGTGCACCAACGGGACAGGGGCTGCACGAGCAGTACTTC	TRBV20-1	TRBJ2-7	few	TRBD1
CASSLGSDTMNTEAFF	TGTGCCAGCAGCTTGGGGTCAGACACTATGAACACTGAAGCTTTCTTT	TRBV5-4	TRBJ1-1	.	.
CASSYSSANTGELFF	TGTGCCAGCAGTTACTCGTCAGCCAACACCGGGGAGCTGTTTTTT	TRBV6-6	TRBJ2-2	few	.
CAWRSLALQETQYF	TGTGCCTGGAGGTCTCTAGCGCTACAAGAGACCCAGTACTTC	TRBV30	TRBJ2-5	.	.
CASSQDRTGYGYTF	TGTGCCAGCAGCCAAGATAGGACAGGCTATGGCTACACCTTC	TRBV4-2	TRBJ1-2	many	TRBD1
CASRGGRKPQETQYF	TGTGCCAGCAGAGGCGGGAGGAAGCCACAAGAGACCCAGTACTTC	TRBV2	TRBJ2-5	many	TRBD2
CASSLEMAGAYYNEQFF	TGTGCCAGCAGTTTAGAAATGGCGGGAGCCTATTACAATGAGCAGTTCTTC	TRBV12-3/TRBV12-4	TRBJ2-1	.	TRBD2